A selection of T cell receptor beta chains follows, all from one sample in a study of blood T cell repertoires in COVID-19. TCRdb's copy holds only in-frame clones and misses some; the assay was immunoSEQ multiplex PCR. The data contain approximately 220,000 clones, roughly 80% of them singletons. The specimen sequenced was peripheral blood. These receptors were taken from a woman aged 70-85 years with acute or convalescent COVID-19. The CDR3 runs from the conserved cysteine through the conserved F or W.

v_call,cdr3_aa
TRBV7-9,CASSLQVGTLGYEQYF
TRBV12-3/TRBV12-4,CASTDRRNTEAFF
TRBV6-5,CASTLDLSGTDTQYF
TRBV6-4,CDWQGGAQPQHF
TRBV4-2,CASSPYIVPNTEAFF
TRBV18,CASSPDYTSGNTIYF
TRBV7-9,CASSLDRVLFSRNEKLFF
TRBV5-4,CASSFTGGSNQPQHF
TRBV7-9,CASSRLQGPSYEQYF
TRBV6-2/TRBV6-3,CASSWGGGAYEQYF
TRBV6-6,CASSRRTGGAGELFF
TRBV19,CATWEDGYTF
TRBV7-2,CASSLEPSRGLNYGYTF
TRBV6-5,CASRNPGSALGYTF
TRBV6-1,CASSEGTPDTQYF
TRBV28,CASSLSLFKLFF
TRBV18,CASSLLGTPGNTIYF
TRBV5-6,CASSFLAGSGNSPLHF
TRBV12-5,CASGLALTTGIAGELFF
TRBV6-6,CASGRDRDQYGYTF
TRBV7-2,CASTTGGSNTEAFF
TRBV28,CASSLTRGRLYGYTF
TRBV3-1/TRBV3-2,CASSLQGAGNEQFF
TRBV27,CASSRSDRVVTEAFF
TRBV4-3,CASSQDLRQPQHF
TRBV24-1,CATSDLRLPSGGPDTQYF
TRBV9,CASSVTSGGYNEQFF
TRBV7-8,CASSLALGQAYSGNTIYF
TRBV5-1,CASSPGGTGTNQPQHF
TRBV5-1,CASGQGATTEAFF
TRBV28,CASRGTGQETQYF
TRBV6-6,CASRMTGSGGNTIYF
TRBV3-1/TRBV3-2,CASSPRLISPLHF
TRBV25-1,CASSEYFRTGGGYTF
TRBV10-3,CAISGQNNQPQHF
TRBV5-6,CASSPVPTGGTEAFF
TRBV3-1/TRBV3-2,CASSHLRDTQYF
TRBV24-1,CATSDFPDCYEQYF
TRBV9,CASSVDSFEPGTEAFF
TRBV25-1,CASSEYMGRGYTF
TRBV2,CASGGQGLSNYGYTF
TRBV7-2,CASSFLGTSEQYF
TRBV10-3,CAIRGLAGPDTQYF
TRBV15,CATSREKIGGDTYEQYF
TRBV19,CASSTTPRPVAGGGAYNEQFF
TRBV28,CATNTGTPNTEAFF
TRBV5-1,CASSLGQNFYGYTF
TRBV19,CASSIVGLVDYEQYF
TRBV28,CASSSGGKETQYF
TRBV5-4,CASSLGTAGVYNEQFF
TRBV5-1,CASSWADRGVYEQYF
TRBV18,CASSPDRGQGAGELFF
TRBV18,CASTGQGVTGELFF
TRBV6-6,CASSYLDGGNTFF
TRBV13,CASSSYGGSLMGYTF